A selection of T cell receptor beta chains follows, all from one sample in a study of cytomegalovirus exposure and HLA in healthy donors. Clones were read by immunoSEQ multiplex PCR, and TCRdb kept only the in-frame ones, dropping some. The sample yields about 140,000 clones, approximately 80% seen once. Material for sequencing was PBMCs. Receptor source: a man between 25 and 39 years old in good health and CMV-seropositive. The conserved cysteine and the conserved F or W are not part of the CDR3 here. Fields, in order: V gene, J gene, CDR3 protein.

v_call: TRBV30; j_call: TRBJ2-3; cdr3_aa: AWRTGLTQY
v_call: TRBV19; j_call: TRBJ1-5; cdr3_aa: ASSVTGWRGNQPQH
v_call: TRBV5-1; j_call: TRBJ2-1; cdr3_aa: ASRLGQSSYNEQF
v_call: TRBV19; j_call: TRBJ1-2; cdr3_aa: ASSIQNAYSIDGYT
v_call: TRBV29-1; j_call: TRBJ1-1; cdr3_aa: SVEQGPSAEAF
v_call: TRBV18; j_call: TRBJ1-5; cdr3_aa: ASSPAVGSNQPQH
v_call: TRBV9; j_call: TRBJ2-5; cdr3_aa: ASSVDGLAGGGTQY
v_call: TRBV10-2; j_call: TRBJ1-4; cdr3_aa: ASSQGRTNEKLF
v_call: TRBV19; j_call: TRBJ2-1; cdr3_aa: ASSIDSGWTYNEQF
v_call: TRBV27; j_call: TRBJ1-2; cdr3_aa: ASSSLSGTNYGYT
v_call: TRBV7-2; j_call: TRBJ2-7; cdr3_aa: ASSLSKLAGAYEQY
v_call: TRBV7-9; j_call: TRBJ1-2; cdr3_aa: ASSLPSQGGYGYT
v_call: TRBV5-6; j_call: TRBJ2-3; cdr3_aa: ASSLAGEAGPGTDTQY
v_call: TRBV2; j_call: TRBJ2-7; cdr3_aa: ASSKDTYEQY
v_call: TRBV5-1; j_call: TRBJ2-3; cdr3_aa: ASSLGAGEEEDTQY
v_call: TRBV30; j_call: TRBJ2-5; cdr3_aa: AWVGTKPSLQETQY
v_call: TRBV2; j_call: TRBJ1-2; cdr3_aa: ASSVSGGAYGYT
v_call: TRBV9; j_call: TRBJ1-2; cdr3_aa: ASSVNKPGRDGYT
v_call: TRBV18; j_call: TRBJ2-7; cdr3_aa: ASSPTKGLAGSSYEQY
v_call: TRBV7-8; j_call: TRBJ1-1; cdr3_aa: ASSPFGTGDTEAF
v_call: TRBV7-7; j_call: TRBJ2-2; cdr3_aa: ASSLASANTGELF
v_call: TRBV6-5; j_call: TRBJ2-1; cdr3_aa: ASSLQGGPYNEQF
v_call: TRBV27; j_call: TRBJ1-2; cdr3_aa: ASKREPGTGGLYGYT
v_call: TRBV2; j_call: TRBJ1-5; cdr3_aa: ASRAGTRDNQPQH
v_call: TRBV4-3; j_call: TRBJ1-5; cdr3_aa: ASSQESGNQPQH
v_call: TRBV7-6; j_call: TRBJ1-1; cdr3_aa: ASSPWSGASTEAF
v_call: TRBV19; j_call: TRBJ1-2; cdr3_aa: ASTNAGVYGYT
v_call: TRBV5-4; j_call: TRBJ1-2; cdr3_aa: ASRMTGGHYGYT
v_call: TRBV5-6; j_call: TRBJ1-1; cdr3_aa: ASSSMNTEAF
v_call: TRBV5-4; j_call: TRBJ2-7; cdr3_aa: ASSFNRGGTDLYEQY
v_call: TRBV6-5; j_call: TRBJ2-1; cdr3_aa: ASSYSPAPSYNEQF
v_call: TRBV5-5; j_call: TRBJ2-1; cdr3_aa: ASSSAGLAVYNEQF
v_call: TRBV7-3; j_call: TRBJ2-3; cdr3_aa: ASSLQGGVADTQY
v_call: TRBV4-1; j_call: TRBJ2-1; cdr3_aa: ASSPIKTGNNEQF
v_call: TRBV7-9; j_call: TRBJ2-3; cdr3_aa: ASSFRGGTDTQY
v_call: TRBV6-5; j_call: TRBJ2-4; cdr3_aa: ASRSTSGTNIQY
v_call: TRBV1; j_call: TRBJ1-3; cdr3_aa: TSSQGGWYGSSGNTIY
v_call: TRBV5-1; j_call: TRBJ1-4; cdr3_aa: ASSSGQGGEKLF
v_call: TRBV15; j_call: TRBJ2-5; cdr3_aa: ATRLGWQETQY
v_call: TRBV5-1; j_call: TRBJ1-2; cdr3_aa: ASSLRRGQGALGYGYT
v_call: TRBV6-1; j_call: TRBJ2-7; cdr3_aa: ASSEAWTGSHEQY
v_call: TRBV7-3; j_call: TRBJ1-1; cdr3_aa: ASSLIRGGEAF
v_call: TRBV5-5; j_call: TRBJ2-7; cdr3_aa: ASSGQASTDEQY
v_call: TRBV7-3; j_call: TRBJ2-2; cdr3_aa: ASSRSEGGITGELF
v_call: TRBV9; j_call: TRBJ1-3; cdr3_aa: ASSWGDGNTIY
v_call: TRBV14; j_call: TRBJ2-7; cdr3_aa: ASSLRGSYEQY
v_call: TRBV7-3; j_call: TRBJ2-3; cdr3_aa: ASSNPSLAGANTDTQY
v_call: TRBV16; j_call: TRBJ2-7; cdr3_aa: ASSQSTGSYEQY
v_call: TRBV29-1; j_call: TRBJ2-5; cdr3_aa: SVWTGAETQY
v_call: TRBV7-6; j_call: TRBJ2-1; cdr3_aa: ASSPIRDRGGYEQF
v_call: TRBV19; j_call: TRBJ2-5; cdr3_aa: ASSNRGETQY
v_call: TRBV5-8; j_call: TRBJ1-2; cdr3_aa: ASSLQLLLAVYGYT
v_call: TRBV30; j_call: TRBJ1-3; cdr3_aa: AWMDSGNTIY
v_call: TRBV10-3; j_call: TRBJ1-4; cdr3_aa: AIRGTAATNEKLF
v_call: TRBV20-1; j_call: TRBJ1-1; cdr3_aa: SATGNTEAF